Following are 20 T cell receptor beta chains from one sample sequenced in a study of cytomegalovirus exposure and HLA in healthy donors. Assay: immunoSEQ multiplex PCR; the TCRdb copy retains only in-frame clones and omits some. This sample yields tens of thousands of clones, of which about 90% are seen a single time; around 4% belongs to the top ten. The sequencing input was PBMCs. These receptors came from a woman between 18 and 29 years old in good health and CMV-seropositive.

The J gene is TRBJ2-7, the V gene TRBV21-1; TRBD1, as called in the table, went unchecked against the DNA. TRBV21-1 is recorded as a pseudogene. The CDR3 contains 17 residues. The CDR3 spells CASSKDLPGQGLYEQYF. As DNA, the CDR3 is TGTGCCAGCAGCAAAGATCTCCCGGGACAGGGTTTATACGAGCAGTACTTC.

This rearrangement joins TRBV11-2 to TRBJ2-7; 12 bases match TRBD1. The junction had 8 bases not matched to a gene; V was cut back by 1 base and J by 1 base. The length of the CDR3 is 18 residues. Germline values: CDR1 SGHAT, CDR2 FQNNGV. CDR3 nucleotides: TGTGCCAGCAGCTTAGGTGCCGGGACAGGGGGCTTTTCCTACGAGCAGTACTTC. Protein sequence: CASSLGAGTGGFSYEQYF.

The chain couples TRBV2 to TRBJ2-5; D remains ambiguous. CDR1 SNHLY and CDR2 FYNNEI come from the germline V gene. Deletions cut 8 bases from V and 5 bases from J, with 9 bases between. CDR3 length: 11 residues. Written as DNA, the CDR3 is TGTGCCAGCGTACTACTCGAGACCCAGTACTTC. This gives the protein CASVLLETQYF.

This chain connects TRBV4-2 to TRBJ2-1; D possibly corresponds to TRBD2 (5 bases). V gave up 0 bases and J gave up 9 bases, with 15 bases separating them. This CDR3 spans 15 amino acids. The germline V gene has CDR1 LGHNA and CDR2 YNFKEQ. The CDR3 is CASSQDIGIGVEQFF. The CDR3 region has the DNA TGTGCCAGCAGCCAAGATATTGGAATCGGGGTTGAGCAGTTCTTC.

The J gene is TRBJ1-5, the V gene TRBV27, with a tentative D call TRBD1 (5 bases). The CDR3 length is 15 residues. CDR1 and CDR2 from the germline V gene are MNHEY and SMNVEV (reference sequence). Trimming stripped 4 bases from V and 7 bases from J, with 17 bases between. As DNA, the CDR3 is TGTGCCAGCAGTTCATCCCTCAGGGTACACCAGCCCCAGCATTTT. This translates into CASSSSLRVHQPQHF.

The chain links TRBV10-3 to TRBJ1-1, with D possibly being TRBD1 (5 bases). Germline assignment: CDR1 ENHRY and CDR2 SYGVKD. V lost 2 bases and J 0 bases, leaving 7 bases between the germline ends. This CDR3 comprises 14 residues. The CDR3 coding sequence is TGTGCCATCAGTGAGGGGGCGTTGAACACTGAAGCTTTCTTT. Encoded protein: CAISEGALNTEAFF.

The gene calls are TRBV7-9 and TRBJ1-1, with TRBD1 matching over 9 bases. Germline lookup yields CDR1 SEHNR and CDR2 FQNEAQ (reference sequence). V trimming: 2 bases; J trimming: 3 bases; junction bases outside the gene matches: 4. This CDR3 has 15 amino acids. The DNA for the CDR3 is TGTGCCAGCAGCTTACCCCGGGACAGGGACACTGAAGCTTTCTTT. It encodes CASSLPRDRDTEAFF.

This clone was recorded a few times. V gene TRBV7-9 combines with J gene TRBJ2-7, with TRBD1 matching 9 bases. The CDR3 loop spans 14 amino acids. Trimming cost V 5 bases and J 1 base; bases outside gene matches: 3. In germline, CDR1 is SEHNR, CDR2 FQNEAQ (reference sequence). The CDR3 is CASSVGTGSYEQYF. The DNA for the CDR3 is TGTGCCAGCAGCGTCGGGACAGGGTCCTACGAGCAGTACTTC.

This chain joins TRBV2 and TRBJ1-3; D uncertain. V gave up 5 bases and J gave up 4 bases, with 9 bases separating them. Germline V gene lookup returns CDR1 SNHLY and CDR2 FYNNEI. The CDR3 runs 13 residues. CDR3 sequence reads: CASSQDGGNTIYF. The DNA for the CDR3 is TGTGCCAGCAGTCAGGATGGGGGAAACACCATATATTTT.

This clone was seen once. The chain joins TRBV23-1 to TRBJ1-4; a weak D match, TRBD1 (6 bases). TRBV23-1 is given ORF status, its function remaining uncertain. The CDR3 length is 19 residues. With 4 bases removed from V and 7 bases from J, the gap between germline ends came to 28 bases. The CDR3 protein is CASSRSSPSGGRGFEKLFF. DNA of the CDR3: TGCGCCAGCAGTCGATCTTCACCCTCGGGGGGGCGTGGGTTTGAAAAACTGTTTTTT.

CDR3 bases: TGTGCCAGCAGCTTGGGGTCTAGCGGACTTACCTACGAGCAGTACTTC. Amino acid sequence: CASSLGSSGLTYEQYF. The chain recombines TRBV5-5 with TRBJ2-7, with 7 positions matching TRBD2. V dropped 0 bases and J dropped 2; count of bases not matched to a gene: 8. In germline, CDR1 is SGHKS, CDR2 YYEKEE (reference sequence). The CDR3 spans 16 residues. Supplemented by reference TRBV5-5 and TRBJ2-7, the full variable domain reads DAGVTQSPTHLIKTRGQQVTLRCSPISGHKSVSWYQQVLGQGPQFIFQYYEKEERGRGNFPDRFSARQFPNYSSELNVNALLLGDSALYLCASSLGSSGLTYEQYFGPGTRLTVT.

This chain connects TRBV9 to TRBJ1-6, with D unclear. Per germline, CDR1 SGDLS and CDR2 YYNGEE. Trimming took off 3 bases at V and 8 bases at J, with 15 bases between the two ends. This CDR3 is built from 15 residues. CDR3 protein: CASSELPDGDSPLHF. The CDR3 nucleotides read TGTGCCAGCAGCGAGTTGCCTGACGGGGATTCACCCCTCCACTTT. Combining the CDR3 with reference TRBV9 and TRBJ1-6 gives the whole variable domain DSGVTQTPKHLITATGQRVTLRCSPRSGDLSVYWYQQSLDQGLQFLIQYYNGEERAKGNILERFSAQQFPDLHSELNLSSLELGDSALYFCASSELPDGDSPLHFGNGTRLTVT.

V and J are TRBV2 and TRBJ1-4, with TRBD1 as a possible D gene (5 bases). The V and J ends lost 6 bases and 5 bases respectively, with 16 bases between them. CDR3 length equals 15 residues. Germline-derived CDR1 and CDR2 are SNHLY and FYNNEI. The chain's CDR3 is CASRKQYRINEKLFF. CDR3 DNA sequence: TGTGCCAGCAGAAAACAGTACAGGATAAATGAAAAACTGTTTTTT.

The CDR3 sequence is CASSLRGLYGYTF. CDR3 DNA sequence: TGTGCCAGCAGTTTAAGGGGGCTGTATGGCTACACCTTC. This chain connects TRBV27 to TRBJ1-2, with TRBD1 matching over 7 bases. Losses at the gene ends were 2 bases for V and 5 bases for J; bases not matched to a gene: 2. The CDR3 loop spans 13 amino acids. Germline lookup yields CDR1 MNHEY and CDR2 SMNVEV (reference sequence).

The chain recombines TRBV29-1 with TRBJ2-3, with TRBD2 identical over 10 bases. J lost 1 base, V lost 7 bases, and 8 bases had no gene match. CDR3 size: 15 residues. Germline V gene data show CDR1 as SQVTM and CDR2 as ANQGSEA. This CDR3 is CSAAPSGGGTDTQYF. CDR3 in DNA: TGCAGCGCGGCACCTAGCGGGGGTGGCACAGATACGCAGTATTTT.

The gene calls are TRBV11-2 and TRBJ1-6; D remains unclear. With 1 base removed from V and 9 bases from J, the gap between germline ends came to 16 bases. Per the germline V gene, CDR1 is SGHAT and CDR2 is FQNNGV. The CDR3 covers 16 residues. The CDR3 region is CASSLGWSSTSSPLHF. The CDR3 DNA reads as TGTGCCAGCAGCTTAGGGTGGAGCAGCACAAGTTCACCCCTCCACTTT. Full variable domain (rest looked up from reference TRBV11-2 and TRBJ1-6): EAGVAQSPRYKIIEKRQSVAFWCNPISGHATLYWYQQILGQGPKLLIQFQNNGVVDDSQLPKDRFSAERLKGVDSTLKIQPAKLEDSAVYLCASSLGWSSTSSPLHFGNGTRLTVT.

V usage is TRBV6-4 and J usage is TRBJ1-2, with 7 positions matching TRBD1. Trimming took 3 bases from V and 5 from J; bases not matched to a gene: 9. Germline CDR1 and CDR2: MRHNA and SNTAGT. The CDR3 is 15 amino acids. The CDR3 is CASSEGRQGGYGYTF. The CDR3 coding sequence is TGTGCCAGCAGTGAGGGGCGACAGGGAGGTTATGGCTACACCTTC.

The genes are TRBV21-1 and TRBJ1-5. TRBV21-1 is a pseudogene. The CDR3 sequence is 16 residues long. The DNA of the CDR3 is TGTGCCAGCAGAGAACAATACCGGGGTAGCAATCAGCCCCAGCATTTT. It encodes CASREQYRGSNQPQHF.

The chain couples TRBV5-6 to TRBJ1-2; D unresolved. Germline V gives CDR1 SGHDT, CDR2 YYEEEE. CDR3 size: 14 residues. V was pared by 4 bases and J by 2 bases, with 12 bases between. The CDR3 reads CASSNSYRNYGYTF. The CDR3 region has the DNA TGTGCCAGCAGCAACAGCTACCGAAACTATGGCTACACCTTC.

The V and J genes are TRBV11-2 and TRBJ2-1; the match to TRBD1 covers 7 bases. The germline V gene encodes CDR1 SGHAT and CDR2 FQNNGV. V trimming: 1 base; J trimming: 7 bases; junction bases outside the gene matches: 19. CDR3 length: 19 amino acids. CDR3 bases: TGTGCCAGCAGCTTAGTCCCGGCCTACCCATACAGGGGAAATAATGAGCAGTTCTTC. As protein: CASSLVPAYPYRGNNEQFF. Supplemented by reference TRBV11-2 and TRBJ2-1, the full variable domain reads EAGVAQSPRYKIIEKRQSVAFWCNPISGHATLYWYQQILGQGPKLLIQFQNNGVVDDSQLPKDRFSAERLKGVDSTLKIQPAKLEDSAVYLCASSLVPAYPYRGNNEQFFGPGTRLTVL.